The entry below gives a single T cell receptor (beta chain) sequence along with its context. This clonotype was detected only a few times. The antigen it recognizes is unknown. Per-base quality was not reported, and no clone a single base away is much larger than it. The source of the sample is a study of quantifying T cell responses using KT2 cells (dated by TCRdb to about 2017). Describing the broader study: RNA was DNase-treated and reverse transcribed with TCR alpha and beta constant-region primers, mostly using SuperScript III. To prevent over-amplification, PCR2 was performed as a SYBR Green qPCR and halted at a predetermined fluorescence threshold. The efficiency of the T4 ligation step under optimum conditions was estimated to be greater than 9.5%.

Known numbers of KT2, a T cell clone whose TCR had been sequenced previously, were spiked into unfractionated PBMC to test the sensitivity and accuracy of the pipeline. A range of KT2-to-PBMC ratios was set up by mixing KT2 cells into a fixed number of PBMC. Measured from the cysteine to the phenylalanine, the CDR3 is 16 residues long. Only CDR3 DNA is held: 48 bases, read in frame from base 1. The germline V gene (reference sequence) gives CDR1 as DFQATT and CDR2 as SNEGSKA. Trimming removed 3 bases from V and 8 bases from J, leaving 20 bases between the germline ends. General conclusions and limits of the study: No side-by-side comparison between this pipeline and other TCR sequencing techniques was included in the study. Detection of KT2 sequences showed saturation at very high KT2 spike-in numbers. KT2 sequences were detected down to the lowest spike-in tested, about one KT2 cell per 100,000 PBMC. A linear scaling of KT2 alpha and beta sequence counts with input KT2 cell number was observed over several orders of magnitude.

Receptor libraries were prepared by UMI-ligation and nested PCR. T4 RNA ligase 1 was used to ligate a single-stranded oligonucleotide containing the Illumina SP2 sequence and a UMI to the 3' end of the cDNA. PCR1 was run for 3 to 4 cycles (98 degrees C for 15 s, 69 degrees C for 30 s, 72 degrees C for 40 s), and an equimolar mix of RC1.1 and RC1.2, covering TRBC1 and TRBC2, was used as the beta primer. Starting at PCR2, TCR alpha and beta chains were handled separately, and sample indices and Illumina adaptors were added. The UMI, placed after an 8-base spacer, consisted of 12 random nucleotides arranged as two hexamers with a spacer between them. Libraries were sequenced on an Illumina MiSeq with v2 2x251 paired-end chemistry, typically about a dozen samples per run. To boost diversity, each sequencing library was supplemented with PhiX DNA at roughly 5-8%. Concerning the study's data processing: Raw reads were converted to FASTQ with bcl2fastq and demultiplexed by dual indices using Demultiplexor. V and J genes were assigned by Decombinator through tag matching that permitted a single base-pair mismatch. UMIs were used by Collapsinator to correct both sequencing errors and frequency errors caused by PCR heterogeneity. CDR3Translator converted Decombinator identifiers to nucleotide sequence, translated to amino acids, and extracted CDR3 using C- and N-terminal motifs. Each distinct KT2 TCR was counted as a cluster of KT2 sequences sharing one unique molecular identifier. TCRdb cleaned the public reads at Q25 with fastp, built clones with MiXCR and kept in-frame beta chains. Each record represents a unique CDR3 protein, reported with the most common genes and DNA among its rows. What appears here as the V and J calls and clone size reflects TCRdb's work, not the paper's. The sample table shows fewer than 50,000 distinct CDR3 sequences, and approximately 15% are seen once. The ten largest make up around two fifths of the sample.

This chain joins TRBV20-1 to TRBJ1-6; a weak D assignment points to TRBD1 (6 bases agree). The sequenced sample was PBMCs spiked with cells of the T cell clone KT2. The receptor's source is a human donor. The CDR3 region has the sequence CSASPRPTGPYSPLHF. The DNA sequence is as follows: TGCAGTGCTAGTCCCCGCCCGACAGGACCCTATTCACCCCTCCACTTT.